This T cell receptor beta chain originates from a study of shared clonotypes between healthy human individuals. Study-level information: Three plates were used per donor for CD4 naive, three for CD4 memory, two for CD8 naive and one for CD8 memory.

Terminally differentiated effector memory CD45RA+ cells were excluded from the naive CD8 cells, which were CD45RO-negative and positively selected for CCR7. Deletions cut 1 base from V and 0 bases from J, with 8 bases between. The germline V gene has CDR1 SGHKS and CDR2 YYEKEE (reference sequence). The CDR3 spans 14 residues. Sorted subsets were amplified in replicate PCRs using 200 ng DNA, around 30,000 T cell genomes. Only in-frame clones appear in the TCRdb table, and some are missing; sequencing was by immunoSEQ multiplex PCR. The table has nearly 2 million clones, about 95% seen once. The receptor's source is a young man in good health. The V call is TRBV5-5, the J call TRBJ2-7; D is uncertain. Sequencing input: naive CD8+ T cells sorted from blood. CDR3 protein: CASSLSRYSYEQYF. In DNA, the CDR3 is TGTGCCAGCAGCTTGAGCAGGTACTCCTACGAGCAGTACTTC.